These 29 T cell receptor beta chains came from one sample sequenced in a study of T-cell reconstitution after alpha-beta-depleted transplantation in children. Unique molecular identifiers tagged the TCRbeta library. TCRdb used MiXCR to reprocess the PCR reads, holding one entry per CDR3 protein. This sample yields 300,000 to 350,000 distinct CDR3 sequences, of which 15% to 20% are seen a single time; roughly 40% belongs to the top ten. Here the sequenced sample was PBMCs, mostly from graft donor cells, taken 360 days after TCRalphabeta/CD19-depleted stem cell transplant. The receptors shown here come from a male patient aged 2 to 9 who had a stem cell transplant for acute lymphoblastic leukemia, so the T cells may come from the graft donor.

This clonotype has more than one count but fewer than ten. The chain links TRBV7-8 to TRBJ2-7; a weak D match, TRBD1 (6 bases). The V end was cut by 6 bases, the J end by 2 bases, with 14 bases between. Germline V gene data show CDR1 as SGHVS and CDR2 as FQNEAQ. This CDR3 contains 14 residues. In DNA, the CDR3 is TGTGCCAGCAGTCGGACAGTGGCGACCTACGAGCAGTACTTC. Protein product: CASSRTVATYEQYF.

V gene TRBV7-9 combines with J gene TRBJ2-4; D perhaps matches TRBD1 (6 bases). The CDR3 totals 16 residues. The germline V and J ends were trimmed by 3 bases and 6 bases, with 18 bases remaining between them. The V gene's germline CDR1 is SEHNR and CDR2 FQNEAQ (reference sequence). In nucleotides, the CDR3 is TGTGCCAGCAGCTTCGCCGGAACAGGGTTGGGAAACATTCAGTACTTC. Translating gives CASSFAGTGLGNIQYF.

This clonotype was seen only a few times. The V call is TRBV29-1, the J call TRBJ2-1; a possible D gene is TRBD1 (6 bases). Germline V gene sequence: CDR1 SQVTM, CDR2 ANQGSEA. V was trimmed by 5 bases and J by 4 bases, leaving 9 bases between them. This CDR3 is 12 amino acids long. The CDR3 DNA is TGCAGCGTTCTCAGGGGTTACAATGAGCAGTTCTTC. This sequence encodes CSVLRGYNEQFF.

The chain employs TRBV29-1 and TRBJ2-2; D ambiguous. The germline V gene encodes CDR1 SQVTM and CDR2 ANQGSEA. Trimming took 4 bases from V and 4 from J, leaving 13 bases between them. The CDR3 has 14 amino acids. CDR3 DNA sequence: TGCAGCGTTGCTCTCAACCCGGGCACCGGGGAGCTGTTTTTT. Its protein is CSVALNPGTGELFF.

This chain connects TRBV4-1 to TRBJ2-1, with unresolved D. The ends were cut back, 3 bases at V and 6 bases at J, with 9 bases in the middle. This CDR3 is 13 amino acids long. The germline CDR1 and CDR2 sequences are MGHRA and YSYEKL. As DNA, the CDR3 is TGCGCCAGCAGCCATCCGGACGCCAATGAGCAGTTCTTC. Translated: CASSHPDANEQFF.

The CDR3 region has the DNA TGCGCCAGCAGCCAAGAGTTCCCCTCCTACGAGCAGTACTTC. This translates into CASSQEFPSYEQYF. This rearrangement joins TRBV4-3 to TRBJ2-7; no definite D call. The V end was cut by 0 bases, the J end by 0 bases, with 6 bases between. The CDR3 consists of 14 residues. Germline assignment: CDR1 LGHNA and CDR2 YSLEER.

The V gene is TRBV4-3, the J gene TRBJ2-3; tentatively, D is TRBD2 (5 bases). Trimming took off 0 bases at V and 4 bases at J, with 14 bases between the two ends. The germline V gene encodes CDR1 LGHNA and CDR2 YSLEER. This CDR3 region has 16 residues. The DNA of the CDR3 is TGCGCCAGCAGCCAAGAACCAGGCCCCGGGGCAGATACGCAGTATTTT. Encoded protein: CASSQEPGPGADTQYF.

This clonotype was counted ten times or more. This sequence joins TRBV9 and TRBJ2-2; possibly TRBD2 for D (6 bases). CDR1 is SGDLS, CDR2 YYNGEE, per germline. The CDR3 runs to 15 residues. V gave up 0 bases and J gave up 1 base, with 7 bases separating them. The chain's CDR3 is CASSVGLENTGELFF. The CDR3 DNA reads TGTGCCAGCAGCGTAGGACTAGAGAACACCGGGGAGCTGTTTTTT.

Turning to this clonotype: The junction differs from germline at one of its ends, possibly a read error. The DNA of the CDR3 is TGTGCCAGCGCTCTACAGGGAAACATTGAGTACTTC. Translated: CASALQGNIEYF. The chain uses TRBV18 and TRBJ2-4; TRBD1 is a possible D gene (6 bases). The CDR3 covers 12 residues. Looked up from germline, CDR1 is KGHSH and CDR2 is LQKENI.

This chain joins TRBV6-5 and TRBJ2-5; perhaps TRBD2 as D (6 bases). Germline assignment: CDR1 MNHEY and CDR2 SVGAGI. The CDR3 has 14 amino acids. The V end was cut by 0 bases, the J end by 3 bases, with 8 bases between. The chain's CDR3 is CASSYSGEEETQYF. CDR3 DNA: TGTGCCAGCAGTTACTCTGGGGAGGAAGAGACCCAGTACTTC.

This clonotype was counted ten times or more. The rearrangement uses TRBV28 and TRBJ2-2; a possible D gene is TRBD1 (5 bases). The germline V gene encodes CDR1 MDHEN and CDR2 SYDVKM. The CDR3 totals 15 residues. Trimming removed 5 bases at V and 4 bases at J, with 14 bases between. CDR3 DNA sequence: TGTGCCAGCAGTCCGAGTGGGGCCTCCACCGGGGAGCTGTTTTTT. It yields the protein CASSPSGASTGELFF.

The CDR3 sequence is CASSLDGRTYEQYF. The DNA of the CDR3 is TGCGCCAGCAGCTTGGATGGTAGAACCTACGAGCAGTACTTC. V is TRBV5-1 and J is TRBJ2-7, with D unresolved. The CDR3 contains 14 residues. V was pared by 0 bases and J by 2 bases, with 9 bases between. The germline CDR1 and CDR2 sequences are SGHRS and YFSETQ.

This clonotype was seen many times. The junction departs from the called germline gene at one end, perhaps through a read error. The chain has TRBV12-3 or TRBV12-4 and TRBJ2-1, with 7 bases identical to TRBD1. The length of the CDR3 is 13 residues. In nucleotides, the CDR3 is TGTGCCAGCAGTTCAAGACAGGGTGCTGAGGAGTTCTTC. Protein: CASSSRQGAEEFF.

Many counts were recorded for this clonotype. The chain couples TRBV4-3 to TRBJ1-1; D gene uncertain. CDR1 and CDR2 from the germline V gene are LGHNA and YSLEER. Trimming cost V 1 base and J 0 bases, with 6 bases left between them. The CDR3 has 14 amino acids. This CDR3 is CASSQVGMNTEAFF. For the CDR3, the DNA is TGCGCCAGCAGCCAAGTGGGGATGAACACTGAAGCTTTCTTT.

This clonotype was counted at least ten times. The V and J genes are TRBV5-1 and TRBJ2-5; 12 nucleotides line up with TRBD2. V was pared by 4 bases and J by 5 bases, with 9 bases of the junction left unmatched. The CDR3 loop spans 16 amino acids. Germline lookup yields CDR1 SGHRS and CDR2 YFSETQ. CDR3 in DNA: TGCGCCAGCAGCCCAAGACTAGCGGGAGATATGGAGACCCAGTACTTC. It yields the protein CASSPRLAGDMETQYF. Looking up the rest from reference TRBV5-1 and TRBJ2-5 gives the full variable domain: KAGVTQTPRYLIKTRGQQVTLSCSPISGHRSVSWYQQTPGQGLQFLFEYFSETQRNKGNFPGRFSGRQFSNSRSEMNVSTLELGDSALYLCASSPRLAGDMETQYFGPGTRLLVL.

This clonotype was observed many times. The chain couples TRBV12-3 or TRBV12-4 to TRBJ2-5, with a possible D match to TRBD1 (6 bases). V was clipped by 5 bases and J by 5 bases, with 18 bases between them. CDR3 length equals 15 residues. The CDR3 is CASSPDGGRAETQYF. CDR3 nucleotides: TGTGCCAGCAGTCCGGATGGGGGCAGGGCTGAGACCCAGTACTTC.

This clonotype has a handful of counts. V usage is TRBV29-1 and J usage is TRBJ2-1; 8 bases fit TRBD2. Germline lookup yields CDR1 SQVTM and CDR2 ANQGSEA. The V and J ends lost 1 base and 3 bases, in that order; junction bases with no gene match: 2. The CDR3 spans 14 residues. DNA for the CDR3: TGCAGCGTTGAAGGCCTAGCGGGCTACAATGAGCAGTTCTTC. Its protein product is CSVEGLAGYNEQFF.

This clonotype was seen only a few times. The V and J genes are TRBV6-1 and TRBJ2-7, with D perhaps matching TRBD1 or TRBD2 (5 bases each). The CDR3 is 16 amino acids. Trimming shortened V by 0 bases and J by 4 bases, and 16 bases separated the two germline ends. CDR1 MNHNS and CDR2 SASEGT come from the germline V gene. CDR3 protein: CASSEAGRTGGYEQYF. For the CDR3, the DNA is TGTGCCAGCAGTGAAGCGGGGCGCACGGGCGGGTACGAGCAGTACTTC.

This clonotype was recorded many times. The junction does not match germline at one end; this may be a read error. The chain recombines TRBV20-1 with TRBJ2-7; 8 bases agree with TRBD1. This CDR3 is built from 14 residues. Germline assignment: CDR1 DFQATT and CDR2 SNEGSKA (reference sequence). CDR3 nucleotide sequence: TGCAGTGCTAGAGACGCAGGGGGCTCCAACGAGCAGTACTTC. Translated: CSARDAGGSNEQYF.

The chain couples TRBV9 to TRBJ2-1; 7 bases are a match to TRBD2. V was clipped by 2 bases and J by 9 bases; unmatched bases: 5. The CDR3 is made up of 13 amino acids. Germline assignment: CDR1 SGDLS and CDR2 YYNGEE. For the CDR3, the DNA is TGTGCCAGCAGCGTTGGGACTACTTTTGAGCAGTTCTTC. Its protein is CASSVGTTFEQFF.

This clonotype was counted at least ten times. V and J are TRBV25-1 and TRBJ1-1; 9 bases match TRBD1. Germline CDR1 and CDR2: MGHDK and SYGVNS. After removal of 4 bases from V and 1 base from J, the junction contained 16 bases not matched to a gene. The CDR3 extends over 19 amino acids. The CDR3 spells CASSAWTGARPGGNTEAFF. CDR3 in DNA: TGTGCCAGCAGTGCTTGGACAGGGGCCAGACCGGGTGGGAACACTGAAGCTTTCTTT.

This clonotype has only a few counts. The J gene is TRBJ2-1, the V gene TRBV4-1, with a tentative D call TRBD2 (6 bases). CDR1 is MGHRA, CDR2 YSYEKL, per germline. The CDR3 extends over 16 amino acids. Trimming cost V 1 base and J 3 bases, with 13 bases left between them. As DNA, the CDR3 is TGCGCCAGCAGCCAAGTGGGTGGCGGGGTCTACAATGAGCAGTTCTTC. Translating gives CASSQVGGGVYNEQFF.

This clonotype has ten or more counts. The rearrangement uses TRBV7-2 and TRBJ2-1; the D gene is possibly TRBD1 (6 bases). V lost 2 bases and J lost 9, with 8 bases in between. Germline CDR1 reads SGHTA; CDR2 reads FQGNSA. This CDR3 region has 12 residues. This CDR3 is CASSLTGREQFF. CDR3 nucleotides: TGTGCCAGCAGCTTAACAGGGCGTGAGCAGTTCTTC.

This clonotype was seen more than once but under ten times. The rearrangement links TRBV29-1 to TRBJ2-5; 9 positions agree with TRBD2. Germline V gene data show CDR1 as SQVTM and CDR2 as ANQGSEA. With V trimmed by 8 bases and J by 4 bases, 14 bases remained unmatched. CDR3 length equals 15 residues. The CDR3, as DNA: TGCAGCCCTCTAAGGGCGGGAGGGCCGGGAGAGACCCAGTACTTC. It translates to CSPLRAGGPGETQYF. Using reference TRBV29-1 and TRBJ2-5 for the parts outside the CDR3, the full variable domain is SAVISQKPSRDICQRGTSLTIQCQVDSQVTMMFWYRQQPGQSLTLIATANQGSEATYESGFVIDKFPISRPNLTFSTLTVSNMSPEDSSIYLCSPLRAGGPGETQYFGPGTRLLVL.

V and J are TRBV12-3 or TRBV12-4 and TRBJ2-7; 7 bases fit TRBD2. V gave up 6 bases and J gave up 6 bases; unmatched junction bases: 5. This CDR3 spans 12 amino acids. CDR3 sequence (DNA): TGTGCCAGCAGCCGACTAGCTTCCGAGCAGTACTTC. Its protein is CASSRLASEQYF.

In its sample, this clonotype was seen a few times. The chain couples TRBV25-1 to TRBJ2-5; the D gene could be TRBD1 or TRBD2 (5 bases each). The CDR3 sequence is 12 residues long. Germline CDR1 is MGHDK and CDR2 is SYGVNS. V shed 2 bases and J shed 14 bases, with 15 bases lying between them. For the CDR3, the DNA is TGTGCCAGCAGTGAAGGGACCGGGATCATATACTTC. Residues: CASSEGTGIIYF.

This clonotype was detected a few times. CDR3 sequence reads: CSARESGRGDINEQFF. The CDR3 nucleotides read TGCAGTGCTAGAGAAAGCGGGAGAGGGGACATCAATGAGCAGTTCTTC. The chain has TRBV20-1 and TRBJ2-1; 8 bases match TRBD2. After removal of 0 bases from V and 6 bases from J, the junction contained 10 bases not matched to a gene. Germline V gives CDR1 DFQATT, CDR2 SNEGSKA (reference sequence). CDR3 size: 16 residues.

The table lists this clonotype with many counts. The chain is built from TRBV20-1 and TRBJ2-5; 8 bases fit TRBD2. The germline gives CDR1 DFQATT, CDR2 SNEGSKA (reference sequence). The CDR3 has 13 amino acids. With V trimmed by 5 bases and J by 4 bases, 6 bases remained unmatched. The CDR3 region is CSAGGGYRETQYF. CDR3 nucleotide sequence: TGCAGTGCTGGCGGGGGGTACAGAGAGACCCAGTACTTC.

There are a few counts of this clonotype. The rearrangement joins TRBV7-8 to TRBJ2-7; the match to TRBD2 covers 8 bases. Germline V gives CDR1 SGHVS, CDR2 FQNEAQ. CDR3 length: 15 amino acids. V shed 1 base and J 2 bases; nucleotides not matched to a gene: 4. The CDR3 coding sequence is TGTGCCAGCAGCTTAGACGGGAGGGCCCCCTACGAGCAGTACTTC. It codes for CASSLDGRAPYEQYF.